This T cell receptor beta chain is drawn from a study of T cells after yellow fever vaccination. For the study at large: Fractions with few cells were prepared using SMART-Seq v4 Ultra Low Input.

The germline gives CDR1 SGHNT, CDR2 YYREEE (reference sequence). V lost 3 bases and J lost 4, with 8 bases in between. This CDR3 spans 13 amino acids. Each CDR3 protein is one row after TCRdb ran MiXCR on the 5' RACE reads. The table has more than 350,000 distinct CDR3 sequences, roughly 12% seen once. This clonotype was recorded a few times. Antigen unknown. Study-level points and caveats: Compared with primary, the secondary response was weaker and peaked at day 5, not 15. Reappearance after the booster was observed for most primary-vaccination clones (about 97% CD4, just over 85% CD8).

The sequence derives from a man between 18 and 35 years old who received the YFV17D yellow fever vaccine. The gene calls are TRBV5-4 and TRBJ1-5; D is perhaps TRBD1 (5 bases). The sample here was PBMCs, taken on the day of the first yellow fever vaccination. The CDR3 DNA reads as TGTGCCAGCAGCTCGGACAAGAATCAGCCCCAGCATTTT. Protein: CASSSDKNQPQHF. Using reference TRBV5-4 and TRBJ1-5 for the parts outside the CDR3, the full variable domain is ETGVTQSPTHLIKTRGQQVTLRCSSQSGHNTVSWYQQALGQGPQFIFQYYREEENGRGNFPPRFSGLQFPNYSSELNVNALELDDSALYLCASSSDKNQPQHFGDGTRLSIL.